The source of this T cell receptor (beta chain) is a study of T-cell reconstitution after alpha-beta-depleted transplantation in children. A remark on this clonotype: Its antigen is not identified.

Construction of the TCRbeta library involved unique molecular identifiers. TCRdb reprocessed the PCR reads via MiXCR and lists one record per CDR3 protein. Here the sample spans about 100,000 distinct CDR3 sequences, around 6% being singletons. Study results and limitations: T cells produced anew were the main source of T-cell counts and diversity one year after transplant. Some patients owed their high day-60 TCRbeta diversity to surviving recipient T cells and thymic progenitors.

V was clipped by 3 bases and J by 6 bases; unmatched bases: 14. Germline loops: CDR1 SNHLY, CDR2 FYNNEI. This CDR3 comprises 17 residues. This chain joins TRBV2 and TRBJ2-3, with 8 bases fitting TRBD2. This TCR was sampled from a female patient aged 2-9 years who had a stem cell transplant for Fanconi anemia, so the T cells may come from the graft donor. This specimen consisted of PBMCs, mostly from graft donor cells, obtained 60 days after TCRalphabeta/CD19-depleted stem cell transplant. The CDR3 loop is CASSDKRLAGPRDTQYF. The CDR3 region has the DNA TGTGCCAGCAGTGACAAGCGGCTAGCGGGCCCCAGGGATACGCAGTATTTT. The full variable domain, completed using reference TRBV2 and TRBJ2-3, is EPEVTQTPSHQVTQMGQEVILRCVPISNHLYFYWYRQILGQKVEFLVSFYNNEISEKSEIFDDQFSVERPDGSNFTLKIRSTKLEDSAMYFCASSDKRLAGPRDTQYFGPGTRLTVL.